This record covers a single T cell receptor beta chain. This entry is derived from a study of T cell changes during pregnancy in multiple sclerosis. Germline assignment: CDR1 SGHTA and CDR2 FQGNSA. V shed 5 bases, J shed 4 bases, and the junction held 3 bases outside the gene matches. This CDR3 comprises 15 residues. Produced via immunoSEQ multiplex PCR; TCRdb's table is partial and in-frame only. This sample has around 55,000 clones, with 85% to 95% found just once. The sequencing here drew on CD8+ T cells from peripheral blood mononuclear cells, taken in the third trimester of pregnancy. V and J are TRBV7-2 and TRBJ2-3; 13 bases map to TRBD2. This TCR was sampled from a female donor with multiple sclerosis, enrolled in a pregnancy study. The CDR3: CASSGLAGVPDTQYF. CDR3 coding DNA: TGTGCCAGCAGCGGACTAGCGGGAGTGCCAGATACGCAGTATTTT.